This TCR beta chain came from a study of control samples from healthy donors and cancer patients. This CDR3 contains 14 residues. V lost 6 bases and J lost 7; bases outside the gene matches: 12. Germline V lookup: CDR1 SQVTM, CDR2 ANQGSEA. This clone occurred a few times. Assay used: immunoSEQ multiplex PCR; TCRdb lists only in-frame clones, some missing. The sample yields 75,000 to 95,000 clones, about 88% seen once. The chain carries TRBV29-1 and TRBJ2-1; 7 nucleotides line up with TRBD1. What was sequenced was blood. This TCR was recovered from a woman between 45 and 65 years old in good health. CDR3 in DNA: TGCAGCGTCGCCTACAGGGGATCTGGAAATGAGCAGTTCTTC. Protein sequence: CSVAYRGSGNEQFF.